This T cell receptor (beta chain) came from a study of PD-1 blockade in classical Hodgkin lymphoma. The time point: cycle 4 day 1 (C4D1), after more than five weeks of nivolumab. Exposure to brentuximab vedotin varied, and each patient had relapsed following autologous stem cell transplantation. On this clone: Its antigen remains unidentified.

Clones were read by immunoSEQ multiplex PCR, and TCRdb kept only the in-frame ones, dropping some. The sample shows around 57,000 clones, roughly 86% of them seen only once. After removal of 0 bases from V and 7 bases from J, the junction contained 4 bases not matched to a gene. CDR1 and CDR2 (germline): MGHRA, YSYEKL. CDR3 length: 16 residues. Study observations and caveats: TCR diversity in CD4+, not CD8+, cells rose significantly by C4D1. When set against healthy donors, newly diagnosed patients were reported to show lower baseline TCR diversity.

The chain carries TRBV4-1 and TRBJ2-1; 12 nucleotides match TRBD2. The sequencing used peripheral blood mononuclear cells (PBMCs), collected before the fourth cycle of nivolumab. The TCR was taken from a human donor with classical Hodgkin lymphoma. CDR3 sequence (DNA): TGCGCCAGCAGCCAAGAACTAGCGGGAGGCGGGAATGAGCAGTTCTTC. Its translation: CASSQELAGGGNEQFF.